This TCR beta chain emerged from a study of blood T cell repertoires in COVID-19. Study information: Acute and convalescent COVID-19 samples came from the United States, Italy and Spain.

Deletions cut 2 bases from V and 2 bases from J, with 7 bases between. The CDR3 runs to 13 residues. This clone came up once. Authors' analysis steps: Reference gene primers were amplified, and this amplification served to estimate nucleated cell counts. Repertoires were generated with immunoSEQ multiplex PCR, while TCRdb's copy carries only in-frame clones and drops some. That table is the source of V, J and clone size, and D and trimming were worked out from the DNA. The sample records hundreds of thousands of clones, almost 85% being singletons. The chain joins TRBV12-3 or TRBV12-4 to TRBJ2-7; tentatively, D is TRBD1 (6 bases). The sequence came from a woman of 80 years or more with acute or convalescent COVID-19. Material for sequencing was peripheral blood. The DNA of the CDR3 is TGTGCCAGCAGTTTACGGGACACCTACGAGCAGTACTTC. The encoded protein is CASSLRDTYEQYF.